These 26 T cell receptor beta chains share one sample of origin, sequenced in a study of regulatory T cells in long-lasting Graves disease. The time point here: persistent/refractory GD, antithyroid drugs over 5 years with positive TRAb. Preparation of the TCR library used RNA extracted from PBMCs. Investigators prepared the TCR beta libraries by applying iRepertoire HTBI primers and Arm-PCR of CDR3 regions. TCRdb redid the calling of the multiplex PCR reads with MiXCR, one entry per CDR3 protein. The data hold over 300,000 distinct CDR3 sequences, with roughly a fifth observed a single time. The sample consisted of peripheral blood mononuclear cells (PBMCs), taken when the disease was refractory, from a patient treated with antithyroid drugs. The receptors derive from a female donor with Graves disease.

The chain employs TRBV6-2 or TRBV6-3 and TRBJ1-4, with no clear D. The CDR3 length is 13 residues. V lost 8 bases and J lost 7, with 14 bases in between. Germline V gene sequence: CDR1 MNHEY, CDR2 SVGEGT. The CDR3 loop reads CASELKFGEKLFF. The CDR3 region has the DNA TGTGCCAGCGAGTTGAAATTCGGTGAAAAACTGTTTTTT.

V gene TRBV5-6 combines with J gene TRBJ2-2, with D perhaps matching TRBD1 or TRBD2 (6 bases each). This CDR3 has 15 amino acids. V shed 2 bases and J shed 0 bases, with 8 bases lying between them. The germline CDR1 and CDR2 sequences are SGHDT and YYEEEE. The CDR3 DNA sequence: TGTGCCAGCAGCTTCGGGGGCTCGAACACCGGGGAGCTGTTTTTT. Its translation is CASSFGGSNTGELFF. The full variable domain, its missing parts supplied by reference TRBV5-6 and TRBJ2-2, is DAGVTQSPTHLIKTRGQQVTLRCSPKSGHDTVSWYQQALGQGPQFIFQYYEEEERQRGNFPDRFSGHQFPNYSSELNVNALLLGDSALYLCASSFGGSNTGELFFGEGSRLTVL.

Details on this clonotype: This sequence may be a read error, since a much larger clone differs from it by one base. V and J are TRBV12-3 or TRBV12-4 and TRBJ1-2; D uncertain. The CDR3 is 13 residues long. The CDR3 sequence is CASHSTHGYSYTF. The CDR3 DNA reads TGTGCCAGTCATTCGACCCACGGCTATAGCTACACCTTC.

This clonotype appeared many times. The chain has TRBV15 and TRBJ2-7, with D possibly matching TRBD2 (5 bases). V dropped 1 base and J dropped 3 bases, with 13 bases sitting between them. This CDR3 is built from 15 residues. Germline values: CDR1 LNHNV, CDR2 YYDKDF (reference sequence). As DNA, the CDR3 is TGTGCCACCAGCAGAGGAGGGCTAGTGAGCTACGAGCAGTACTTC. Translation gives CATSRGGLVSYEQYF.

This clonotype was seen a handful of times. This chain connects TRBV14 to TRBJ1-2, with D possibly matching TRBD1 (5 bases). The V and J ends lost 1 base and 0 bases respectively, with 15 bases between them. The CDR3 has 17 amino acids. Germline CDR1 reads SGHDN; CDR2 reads FVKESK. The CDR3 spells CASSQVMGRGANYGYTF. The CDR3 DNA is TGTGCCAGCAGCCAAGTGATGGGACGAGGAGCTAACTATGGCTACACCTTC.

V gene TRBV9 combines with J gene TRBJ2-1; TRBD2 might be the D (6 bases). The CDR3 is 14 residues long. The germline V gene encodes CDR1 SGDLS and CDR2 YYNGEE. With 4 bases removed from V and 6 bases from J, the gap between germline ends came to 14 bases. The CDR3 DNA reads TGTGCCAGCAGCCCCCCGAGCGGGCGCAATGAGCAGTTCTTC. This translates into CASSPPSGRNEQFF.

The V call is TRBV5-5, the J call TRBJ1-3; weak D call: TRBD1 (6 bases). The CDR3 totals 16 residues. V was pared by 5 bases and J by 0 bases, with 15 bases between. Per the germline V gene, CDR1 is SGHKS and CDR2 is YYEKEE (reference sequence). CDR3 region: CASRPGQLSSGNTIYF. The CDR3 bases are TGTGCCAGCAGACCCGGACAGCTGAGCTCTGGAAACACCATATATTTT.

This clonotype was recorded a few times. The V call is TRBV3-1, the J call TRBJ1-2; D may be TRBD1 (5 bases). Trimming removed 0 bases at V and 3 bases at J, with 17 bases between. Per the germline V gene, CDR1 is LGHDT and CDR2 is YNNKEL (reference sequence). The CDR3 covers 17 residues. The CDR3 DNA sequence: TGTGCCAGCAGCCAAGATTCCGCGGAGGGGCGGTACTATGGCTACACCTTC. Translating gives CASSQDSAEGRYYGYTF.

A note on this clonotype: The CDR3 carries no conserved terminal phenylalanine or tryptophan, so it likely arises from a read error. The CDR3, as DNA: TGCGCCAGCAGCTTGACGGCAGGGAACACTGAAGCTTTCTCT. It encodes CASSLTAGNTEAFS. This chain uses TRBV5-1 with TRBJ1-1; D is ambiguous. In germline, CDR1 is SGHRS, CDR2 YFSETQ. V was trimmed by 1 base and J by 1 base, leaving 8 bases between them. The CDR3 totals 14 residues.

V usage is TRBV6-5 and J usage is TRBJ2-5, with 8 bases that match TRBD1. V was pared by 2 bases and J by 3 bases, with 2 bases of the junction left unmatched. Looked up from germline, CDR1 is MNHEY and CDR2 is SVGAGI. The CDR3 is 14 residues long. The CDR3 here is CASSYQGQEETQYF. For the CDR3, the DNA is TGTGCCAGCAGTTACCAGGGACAGGAAGAGACCCAGTACTTC.

The chain has TRBV14 and TRBJ2-7; D unclear. This CDR3 spans 15 amino acids. Germline V lookup: CDR1 SGHDN, CDR2 FVKESK. Trimming pared 1 base from V and 0 bases from J, leaving 10 bases between. The CDR3 nucleotides are TGTGCCAGCAGCCAAGTCTCAGGAAACTCCTACGAGCAGTACTTC. It encodes CASSQVSGNSYEQYF. Using reference TRBV14 and TRBJ2-7 for the parts outside the CDR3, the full variable domain is EAGVTQFPSHSVIEKGQTVTLRCDPISGHDNLYWYRRVMGKEIKFLLHFVKESKQDESGMPNNRFLAERTGGTYSTLKVQPAELEDSGVYFCASSQVSGNSYEQYFGPGTRLTVT.

This clonotype was recorded a few times. The J gene is TRBJ1-6, the V gene TRBV7-2, with D possibly matching TRBD1 (5 bases). Germline values: CDR1 SGHTA, CDR2 FQGNSA. The CDR3 consists of 15 residues. V shed 10 bases and J shed 0 bases, with 13 bases lying between them. This chain's CDR3 is CAIPTGDSYNSPLHF. The CDR3 DNA follows: TGTGCCATACCTACAGGTGACTCCTATAATTCACCCCTCCACTTT.

Details on this clonotype: A read error may be the cause here, since a much bigger clone is one base away. This chain joins TRBV2 and TRBJ1-5, with D tentatively TRBD1 (5 bases). CDR1 is SNHLY, CDR2 FYNNEI, per germline. CDR3 length: 13 residues. The CDR3 spells CAGGFGPNQLQHF. Here the CDR3 DNA reads TGTGCGGGGGGGTTCGGACCCAATCAGCTCCAGCATTTT.

This clonotype was picked up many times. The chain uses TRBV5-1 and TRBJ2-7, with D perhaps matching TRBD1 or TRBD2 (9 bases each). Germline V CDR1 and CDR2: SGHRS, YFSETQ. V lost 2 bases to trimming and J lost 0 bases, with 27 bases between them. This CDR3 is 20 amino acids long. CDR3 region: CASSFLPDRGLAGHSYEQYF. DNA of the CDR3: TGCGCCAGCAGCTTTCTTCCGGACAGGGGCCTAGCGGGGCACTCCTACGAGCAGTACTTC. The complete variable domain, with remaining parts taken from reference TRBV5-1 and TRBJ2-7, reads KAGVTQTPRYLIKTRGQQVTLSCSPISGHRSVSWYQQTPGQGLQFLFEYFSETQRNKGNFPGRFSGRQFSNSRSEMNVSTLELGDSALYLCASSFLPDRGLAGHSYEQYFGPGTRLTVT.

This clonotype was observed a few times. The chain is built from TRBV10-3 and TRBJ1-4; D might be TRBD1 (5 bases). The length of the CDR3 is 14 residues. V was trimmed by 5 bases and J by 0 bases, leaving 7 bases between them. CDR1 is ENHRY, CDR2 SYGVKD, per germline. The CDR3 here is CAISPQATNEKLFF. CDR3 nucleotides: TGTGCCATCAGTCCACAGGCAACTAATGAAAAACTGTTTTTT.

This clonotype was recorded at least ten times. The chain is built from TRBV6-2 or TRBV6-3 and TRBJ1-5, with D possibly TRBD1 on 5 matching bases. The CDR3 consists of 16 residues. Germline assignment: CDR1 MNHEY and CDR2 SVGEGT. V was shortened by 6 bases and J by 0 bases, with 15 bases between the two germline ends. In DNA form, the CDR3 reads TGTGCCAGCAGACCCCAATTCGGGGCTAGCAATCAGCCCCAGCATTTT. Translation: CASRPQFGASNQPQHF.

There are many counts of this clonotype. CDR3 loop: CSARRTGGLSNQPQHF. The CDR3 bases are TGCAGTGCTAGACGGACAGGGGGTTTGAGCAATCAGCCCCAGCATTTT. The rearrangement links TRBV20-1 to TRBJ1-5, with TRBD1 matching over 10 bases. The CDR3 totals 16 residues. Trimming took 2 bases from V and 1 from J; bases not matched to a gene: 5. Germline CDR1 and CDR2: DFQATT and SNEGSKA (reference sequence).

A remark on this clonotype: One base away lies a much larger clone, so this may be a sequencing read error. The chain combines TRBV15 with TRBJ2-2, with 13 positions matching TRBD2. CDR3 length: 15 amino acids. Germline CDR1 reads LNHNV; CDR2 reads YYDKDF (reference sequence). Trimming took 5 bases from V and 3 from J; bases not matched to a gene: 0. The DNA of the CDR3 is TGTGCCACCAGCGGACTAGCGGGAGACACCGGGGAGCTGTTTTTT. Residues: CATSGLAGDTGELFF.

This clonotype was counted at least ten times. This sequence joins TRBV12-3 or TRBV12-4 and TRBJ2-5; 12 positions match TRBD1. V lost 6 bases and J lost 5; bases outside the gene matches: 16. The CDR3 runs 18 residues. CDR3 protein: CASSFRPGTGGGWETQYF. CDR3 bases: TGTGCCAGCAGCTTCAGACCCGGGACAGGGGGCGGGTGGGAGACCCAGTACTTC.

This clonotype was found many times. The chain couples TRBV19 to TRBJ2-2; the match to TRBD2 covers 8 bases. Trimming cost V 0 bases and J 5 bases; bases outside gene matches: 14. Germline values: CDR1 LNHDA, CDR2 SQIVND (reference sequence). The length of the CDR3 is 19 residues. The CDR3 coding sequence is TGTGCCAGTAGTATAGAGGCCGGGGGGGCCCCAAGGGAGACCGGGGAGCTGTTTTTT. Its protein product is CASSIEAGGAPRETGELFF.

At least ten counts were recorded for this clonotype. The chain recombines TRBV28 with TRBJ2-7; D call uncertain. This CDR3 spans 12 amino acids. Deletions cut 8 bases from V and 2 bases from J, with 10 bases between. Germline V gene lookup returns CDR1 MDHEN and CDR2 SYDVKM. The CDR3 loop reads CASLESTYEQYF. CDR3 in DNA: TGTGCCAGCCTCGAGTCCACCTACGAGCAGTACTTC.

The CDR3 region has the DNA TGTGCCACGAAGGGACATAACCAAGAGACCCAGTACTTC. The encoded protein is CATKGHNQETQYF. J is TRBJ2-5 and V is TRBV10-3, with a tentative D call TRBD1 (6 bases). The CDR3 runs 13 residues. In germline, CDR1 is ENHRY, CDR2 SYGVKD. Trimming left V 10 bases short and J 0 bases short, with 12 bases between.

This chain connects TRBV7-6 to TRBJ1-6; tentative D call: TRBD1 (5 bases). The CDR3 spans 14 residues. Trimming pared 3 bases from V and 9 bases from J, leaving 12 bases between. CDR1 and CDR2 (germline): SGHVS, FNYEAQ. The CDR3 here is CASSLKEGPSPLHF. The CDR3 region has the DNA TGTGCCAGCAGCTTGAAGGAGGGGCCTTCACCCCTCCACTTT.

A word on this clonotype: A much larger clone lies one base from this, so it may be a read error. No conserved phenylalanine or tryptophan ends this CDR3, so it is likely a read error. This chain uses TRBV2 with TRBJ2-7; D uncertain. The V end lost 7 bases, the J end lost 3 bases, and 7 bases lay between the germline ends. Germline CDR1 is SNHLY and CDR2 is FYNNEI. The CDR3 is 11 amino acids. The CDR3 here is CASTLLYEQYC. The CDR3 bases are TGTGCCAGCACCCTCCTCTACGAGCAGTACTGC.

Only one count was recorded for this clonotype. CDR3 coding DNA: TGTGCCAGTAGTATTTCGCACAGGGCCCGGAACGCGCCCCAGCATTTT. Translated: CASSISHRARNAPQHF. The V call is TRBV19, the J call TRBJ1-5, with D perhaps matching TRBD1 (6 bases). Trimming pared 3 bases from V and 9 bases from J, leaving 21 bases between. CDR3 length: 16 residues. Germline V gives CDR1 LNHDA, CDR2 SQIVND (reference sequence).

This clonotype occurred many times. The chain has TRBV24-1 and TRBJ1-1, with D maybe TRBD1 (6 bases). CDR1 is KGHDR, CDR2 SFDVKD, per germline. Deletions cut 9 bases from V and 1 base from J, with 14 bases between. The CDR3 runs to 14 residues. CDR3 nucleotides: TGTGCCACCCAGGACGGGACAAGGAACACTGAAGCTTTCTTT. Protein product: CATQDGTRNTEAFF.